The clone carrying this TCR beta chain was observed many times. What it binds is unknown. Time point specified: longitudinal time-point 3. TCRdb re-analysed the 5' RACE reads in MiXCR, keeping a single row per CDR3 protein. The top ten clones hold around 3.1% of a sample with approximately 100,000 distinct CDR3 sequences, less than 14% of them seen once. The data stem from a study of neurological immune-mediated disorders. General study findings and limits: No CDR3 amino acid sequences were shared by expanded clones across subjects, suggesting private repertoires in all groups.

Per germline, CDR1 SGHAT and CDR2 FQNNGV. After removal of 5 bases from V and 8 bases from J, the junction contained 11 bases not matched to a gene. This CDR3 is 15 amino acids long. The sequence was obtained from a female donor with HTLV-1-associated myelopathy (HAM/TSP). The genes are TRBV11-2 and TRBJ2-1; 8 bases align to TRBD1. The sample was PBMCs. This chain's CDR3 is CASSQGQGIVDEQFF. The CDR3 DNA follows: TGTGCCAGCAGCCAAGGACAGGGAATAGTCGATGAGCAGTTCTTC.